The entry that follows covers one T cell receptor (beta chain) sequence. Its antigen is not known. The CDR3 regions of TCR beta were amplified from RNA transcripts. HTBI primers drove first-round RT-PCR of the TCR CDR3. A single record per CDR3 protein comes from TCRdb applying MiXCR to the multiplex PCR reads. The table shows around 560,000 distinct CDR3 sequences, with 15% to 20% occurring only once. The entry originates in a study of T cells in Graves' hyperthyroidism and ophthalmopathy. Overall study findings and caveats: Most thyroid clonotypes expanded above 0.001 appeared in blood too. Separating ophthalmopathy from stable hyperthyroidism was achieved by a 13 V-J model.

Germline loops: CDR1 LNHDA, CDR2 SQIVND (reference sequence). Trimming shortened V by 5 bases and J by 5 bases, and 10 bases separated the two germline ends. The CDR3 is 13 amino acids. No ophthalmopathy progression within 18 months constituted stable Graves' hyperthyroidism. Patients were excluded for uncontrolled infection, other autoimmune disease, pregnancy or lactation. The chain is built from TRBV19 and TRBJ1-5; D is possibly TRBD1 (5 bases). Sequenced material: blood. The TCR sequence derives from a young woman with Graves' hyperthyroidism. The CDR3 DNA sequence: TGTGCCAGTAGTCCTGACAGCTATCAGCCCCAGCATTTT. Translation gives CASSPDSYQPQHF.